This record covers a single T cell receptor (beta chain). The data derive from a study of blood T cell repertoires in COVID-19. Across the whole study: Acute and convalescent COVID-19 samples came from the United States, Italy and Spain. T cells, B-cell-depleted T cells, or PBMCs supplied cDNA or gDNA.

CDR1 is SGHKS, CDR2 YYEKEE, per germline (reference sequence). V lost 8 bases, J lost 4 bases, and 15 bases stayed unmatched. The CDR3 has 15 amino acids. Sequencing used immunoSEQ multiplex PCR; TCRdb keeps in-frame clones, though not all of them. The sample has over 250,000 clones; 85% are singletons. V and J are TRBV5-5 and TRBJ2-7; 7 bases line up with TRBD1. The sequenced sample was peripheral blood. The clonotype comes from a man aged 45 to 65 with active or convalescent COVID-19. This chain's CDR3 is CASHKGPGTVYEQYF. In DNA form, the CDR3 reads TGTGCCAGTCACAAAGGCCCCGGGACAGTGTACGAGCAGTACTTC.